The clone carrying this T cell receptor beta chain was recorded a few times. PCR employed 60 Vbeta and 13 Jbeta primers. Clones were sequenced by immunoSEQ multiplex PCR, and TCRdb holds only the in-frame ones, with some missing. The data contain 100,000 or so clones, roughly 15% of them seen just once; the ten biggest clones take up roughly 0.8%. The sample is drawn from a study of cytomegalovirus exposure and HLA in healthy donors. Germline assignment: CDR1 MNHEY and CDR2 SVGAGI. CDR3 length equals 14 residues. Trimming shortened V by 0 bases and J by 4 bases, and 7 bases separated the two germline ends.

This chain links TRBV6-5 with TRBJ2-1; D unclear. Sequenced: PBMCs. The clonotype comes from a female donor in good health and CMV-seronegative. The DNA for the CDR3 is TGTGCCAGCAGTTACTCGGCCAGTTACAATGAGCAGTTCTTC. Protein sequence: CASSYSASYNEQFF.